One and the same sample provided the 6 T cell receptor beta chains below, sequenced in a study of blood T cell repertoires in COVID-19. The method was immunoSEQ multiplex PCR; TCRdb's version includes in-frame clones alone and lacks a portion of them. The table records about 100,000 clones, roughly 87% of them present only once. Specimen: peripheral blood. These receptor sequences come from a woman aged 55-69 years with acute or convalescent COVID-19.

The CDR3 DNA sequence: TGCGCCAGCAGCTTGGATGGACAGGGGACATTCAACACTGAAGCTTTCTTT. Translated: CASSLDGQGTFNTEAFF. The chain recombines TRBV5-1 with TRBJ1-1; 9 bases align to TRBD1. This CDR3 spans 17 amino acids. The V and J ends lost 0 bases and 2 bases, in that order; junction bases with no gene match: 8. Germline V gives CDR1 SGHRS, CDR2 YFSETQ.

The genes are TRBV7-8 and TRBJ2-2; 7 bases align to TRBD1. This CDR3 has 14 amino acids. Germline lookup yields CDR1 SGHVS and CDR2 FQNEAQ. Trimming cost V 5 bases and J 7 bases; bases outside gene matches: 7. CDR3 in amino acids: CASSPGTANGELFF. The CDR3 coding sequence is TGTGCCAGCAGCCCCGGGACAGCTAACGGGGAGCTGTTTTTT.

This clone was seen a single time. V and J are TRBV19 and TRBJ1-3, with D unresolved. The germline V and J ends were trimmed by 4 bases and 4 bases, with 8 bases remaining between them. The CDR3 has 13 amino acids. Germline lookup yields CDR1 LNHDA and CDR2 SQIVND (reference sequence). The CDR3 reads CASSTEEGNTIYF. Here the CDR3 DNA reads TGTGCCAGTAGTACCGAAGAGGGAAACACCATATATTTT.

The chain recombines TRBV18 with TRBJ1-1, with D perhaps TRBD1 (5 bases). The CDR3 sequence is 13 residues long. The germline V gene has CDR1 KGHSH and CDR2 LQKENI. V lost 4 bases and J 2 bases, leaving 8 bases between the germline ends. DNA of the CDR3: TGTGCCAGCTCACTAGACAGTAACACTGAAGCTTTCTTT. It translates to CASSLDSNTEAFF.

The chain recombines TRBV6-5 with TRBJ2-3; the match to TRBD2 covers 14 bases. Germline trimming cut 2 bases from V and 5 bases from J; bases unmatched to any gene: 3. Germline values: CDR1 MNHEY, CDR2 SVGAGI. The CDR3 has 16 residues. CDR3 in amino acids: CASSYGGLAGVDTQYF. CDR3 sequence (DNA): TGTGCCAGCAGTTACGGGGGACTAGCGGGAGTAGATACGCAGTATTTT.

The chain links TRBV4-1 to TRBJ2-3; D not certain. This CDR3 spans 13 amino acids. Trimming took off 4 bases at V and 6 bases at J, with 11 bases between the two ends. Germline CDR1 is MGHRA and CDR2 is YSYEKL. CDR3 protein: CASSLLGSDTQYF. DNA of the CDR3: TGCGCCAGCAGCCTACTGGGCTCCGATACGCAGTATTTT.